This TCR beta chain originates from a study of shared clonotypes between healthy human individuals. Measured with immunoSEQ multiplex PCR; TCRdb has only the in-frame clones, and not every one. The sample gives 1.5 million to 2.5 million clones, about 95% of which show up once; 1.2% is in the top ten. Terminally differentiated effector memory CD45RA+ cells were left out of the naive CD8 fraction, which was CD45RO-negative and positively selected for CCR7. In regard to this clone: The antigen is not known. The same CDR3 can be traced to other DNA sequences in this sample.

Findings and limits, study-wide: Sampling was confined to blood; repertoires within tissues likely differ. The four-donor shared clonotypes exceeded non-shared clonotypes in generation probability, with non-shared ones scoring lower.

This clonotype was obtained from a man younger than 30 in good health. Sequenced material: naive CD8+ T cells sorted from blood.

The CDR3 region has the DNA TGCAGCGTTGGCGGGGATACCGGGGAGCTGTTTTTT. Amino acids: CSVGGDTGELFF. J is TRBJ2-2 and V is TRBV29-1; D is possibly TRBD2 (6 bases). Trimming left V 4 bases short and J 5 bases short, with 8 bases between. From germline, CDR1 is SQVTM and CDR2 ANQGSEA. This CDR3 is built from 12 residues.